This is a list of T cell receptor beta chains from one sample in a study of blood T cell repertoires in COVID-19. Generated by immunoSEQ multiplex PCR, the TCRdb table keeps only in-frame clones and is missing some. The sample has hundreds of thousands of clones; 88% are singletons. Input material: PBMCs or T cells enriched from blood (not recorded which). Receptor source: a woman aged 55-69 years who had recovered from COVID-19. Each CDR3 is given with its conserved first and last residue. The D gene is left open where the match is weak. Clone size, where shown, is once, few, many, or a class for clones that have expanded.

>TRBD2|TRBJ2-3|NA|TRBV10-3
CAISWDYTDTQYF
TGTGCCATCAGCTGGGACTACACAGATACGCAGTATTTT
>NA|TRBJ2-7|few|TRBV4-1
CASSQDPQGSDEQYF
TGCGCCAGCAGCCAAGATCCCCAGGGCAGCGACGAGCAGTACTTC
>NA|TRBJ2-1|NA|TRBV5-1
CASSLAFNEQFF
TGCGCCAGCAGCTTGGCGTTCAATGAGCAGTTCTTC
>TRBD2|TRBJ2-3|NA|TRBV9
CASSVGGLAGGHTDTQYF
TGTGCCAGCAGCGTAGGGGGACTAGCGGGGGGCCACACAGATACGCAGTATTTT
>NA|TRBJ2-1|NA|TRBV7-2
CASSFAAGIRSEQFF
TGTGCCAGCAGCTTCGCCGCAGGGATCCGCAGTGAGCAGTTCTTC
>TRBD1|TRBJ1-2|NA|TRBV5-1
CASSLAGTGGTNYGYTF
TGCGCCAGCAGCCTGGCAGGGACAGGGGGCACTAACTATGGCTACACCTTC
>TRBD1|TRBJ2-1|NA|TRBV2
CASSSGQGVNEQFF
TGTGCCAGCAGTTCCGGACAGGGGGTAAATGAGCAGTTCTTC
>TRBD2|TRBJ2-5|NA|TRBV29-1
CSVPRGGLETQYF
TGCAGCGTTCCGCGGGGGGGCCTAGAGACCCAGTACTTC
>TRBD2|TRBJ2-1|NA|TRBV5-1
CASSSTTSGYNEQFF
TGCGCCAGCAGCTCGACGACTAGCGGGTACAATGAGCAGTTCTTC
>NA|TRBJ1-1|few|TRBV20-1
CSARGAEAFF
TGCAGTGCTAGGGGAGCTGAAGCTTTCTTT
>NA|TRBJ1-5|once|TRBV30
CAWSLEGNQPQHF
TGTGCCTGGAGTCTGGAGGGTAATCAGCCCCAGCATTTT
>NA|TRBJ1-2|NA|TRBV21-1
CASRDRRSNYGYTF
TGTGCCAGCAGGGACAGGCGATCTAACTATGGCTACACCTTC
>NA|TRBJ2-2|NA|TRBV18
CASSPVSTATGELFF
TGTGCCAGCTCACCAGTCTCGACAGCCACCGGGGAGCTGTTTTTT
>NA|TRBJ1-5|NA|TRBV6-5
CASWQGNNQPQHF
TGTGCCAGCTGGCAGGGAAACAATCAGCCCCAGCATTTT
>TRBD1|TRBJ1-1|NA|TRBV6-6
CASTRDRGRSTTEAFF
TGTGCCAGCACCCGGGACAGGGGGCGTTCCACCACTGAAGCTTTCTTT
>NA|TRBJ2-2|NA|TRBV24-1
CATSPGDKGTGELFF
TGTGCCACCAGTCCAGGGGATAAAGGCACCGGGGAGCTGTTTTTT
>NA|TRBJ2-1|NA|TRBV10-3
CAISESLFGEYNEQFF
TGTGCCATCAGTGAGTCATTGTTTGGGGAGTACAATGAGCAGTTCTTC
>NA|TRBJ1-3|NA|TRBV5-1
CASSAGSGNTIYF
TGCGCCAGCAGTGCAGGGTCTGGAAACACCATATATTTT
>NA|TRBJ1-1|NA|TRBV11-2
CASSNQRQPEAFF
TGTGCCAGCAGCAACCAGAGACAACCTGAAGCTTTCTTT
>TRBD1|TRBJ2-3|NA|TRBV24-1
CATSTDRGIADTQYF
TGTGCCACCAGTACGGACAGGGGGATCGCAGATACGCAGTATTTT
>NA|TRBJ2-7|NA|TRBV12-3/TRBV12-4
CASSKRYEQYF
TGTGCCAGCAGCAAGAGGTACGAGCAGTACTTC
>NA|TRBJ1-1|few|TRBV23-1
CASSHRDRLNTEAFF
TGCGCCAGCAGTCACCGCGACAGGCTGAACACTGAAGCTTTCTTT
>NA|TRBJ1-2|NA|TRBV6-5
CASSSGQFSGYTF
TGTGCCAGCAGTTCCGGACAGTTTAGTGGCTACACCTTC
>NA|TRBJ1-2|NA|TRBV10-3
CAISENPGITNYGYTF
TGTGCCATCAGTGAGAATCCAGGGATAACTAACTATGGCTACACCTTC
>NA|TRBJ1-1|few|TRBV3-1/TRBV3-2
CASSHLIRRGTLEAFF
TGTGCCAGCAGCCACCTCATACGACGGGGAACCCTTGAAGCTTTCTTT
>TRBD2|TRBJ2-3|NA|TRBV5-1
CASSLGRAGTDTQYF
TGCGCCAGCAGTCTGGGTCGAGCGGGGACAGATACGCAGTATTTT
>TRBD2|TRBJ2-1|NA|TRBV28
CASSFGRGVGVDEQFF
TGTGCCAGCAGTTTTGGTCGGGGGGTAGGGGTCGATGAGCAGTTCTTC
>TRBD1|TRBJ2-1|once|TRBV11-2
CASSFTTGGSYNEQFF
TGTGCCAGCAGCTTTACGACAGGGGGGTCCTACAATGAGCAGTTCTTC
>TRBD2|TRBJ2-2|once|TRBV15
CATSRGLMERGVPNTGELFF
TGTGCCACCAGCAGAGGTTTGATGGAGCGGGGGGTCCCGAACACCGGGGAGCTGTTTTTT
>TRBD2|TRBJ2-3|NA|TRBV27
CASGFTSVGGRDTQYF
TGTGCCAGCGGGTTCACTAGCGTCGGGGGTAGAGATACGCAGTATTTT